Shown below are 20 T cell receptor beta chains from a single sample sequenced in a study of blood T cell repertoires in COVID-19. Using immunoSEQ multiplex PCR, the repertoire was profiled, and TCRdb retains in-frame clones only, with some absent. The data hold roughly 450,000 clones, with about nine tenths observed a single time. Material for sequencing was PBMCs or T cells enriched from blood (not recorded which). The receptors here all came from a man younger than 35 who had recovered from COVID-19.

The chain links TRBV19 to TRBJ2-7; possible D gene TRBD1, 6 bases. Trimming pared 5 bases from V and 0 bases from J, leaving 11 bases between. Germline lookup yields CDR1 LNHDA and CDR2 SQIVND (reference sequence). CDR3 length: 14 residues. CDR3 in DNA: TGTGCCAGTAGTGCCGGACAGAGCTCCTACGAGCAGTACTTC. It encodes CASSAGQSSYEQYF.

V usage is TRBV5-7 and J usage is TRBJ1-6; D uncertain. TRBV5-7 is reported as an ORF; its role is uncertain. V shed 0 bases and J shed 6 bases, with 7 bases lying between them. This CDR3 region has 14 residues. The CDR3 DNA sequence: TGTGCCAGCAGCTTGGAACTTGCTAATTCACCCCTCCACTTT. Amino acid sequence: CASSLELANSPLHF.

The gene calls are TRBV3-1 (or the pseudogene TRBV3-2) and TRBJ2-7, with a weak D call TRBD2 (6 bases). From germline, CDR1 is LGHDT and CDR2 YNNKEL (reference sequence). The V end was cut by 4 bases, the J end by 4 bases, with 14 bases between. This CDR3 is 14 amino acids long. The DNA for the CDR3 is TGTGCCAGCAGCCTCTGGAGGGCACCGTACGAGCAGTACTTC. This codes for CASSLWRAPYEQYF.

This rearrangement joins TRBV7-9 to TRBJ2-5; 11 bases agree with TRBD1. From germline, CDR1 is SEHNR and CDR2 FQNEAQ (reference sequence). The CDR3 totals 15 residues. With 1 base clipped from V and 4 bases from J, the junction kept 2 bases outside the gene matches. The CDR3 loop reads CASSLEGQGVETQYF. In DNA form, the CDR3 reads TGTGCCAGCAGCTTAGAGGGACAGGGGGTAGAGACCCAGTACTTC.

As regards this clone: Other nucleotide sequences in the sample specify the same CDR3. The V and J genes are TRBV7-9 and TRBJ1-5; no clear D. Germline V gene sequence: CDR1 SEHNR, CDR2 FQNEAQ (reference sequence). There are 13 residues in the CDR3. V dropped 1 base and J dropped 6 bases, with 7 bases sitting between them. CDR3 DNA: TGTGCCAGCAGCTTAGGAGGATTTCAGCCCCAGCATTTT. This gives the protein CASSLGGFQPQHF.

About this clone itself: Mismatch with germline at one junction end may stem from a read error. The J gene is TRBJ2-1, the V gene TRBV30, with a weak D call TRBD2 (5 bases). Germline loops: CDR1 GTSNPN, CDR2 SVGIG (reference sequence). The CDR3 is 11 amino acids. CDR3 sequence reads: CAWTPDSILVF. CDR3 nucleotides: TGTGCCTGGACTCCGGACTCGATTCTGGTCTTC.

This clone came up once. The chain uses TRBV14 and TRBJ2-1; 7 bases align to TRBD1. Germline CDR1 reads SGHDN; CDR2 reads FVKESK. V lost 4 bases and J lost 2; bases outside the gene matches: 5. This CDR3 is built from 15 residues. The CDR3 bases are TGTGCCAGCAGCCCCTCACAGGGGCCCTACAATGAGCAGTTCTTC. Translated, it gives CASSPSQGPYNEQFF.

This chain joins TRBV3-1 (or the pseudogene TRBV3-2) and TRBJ2-3, with D possibly TRBD2 on 5 matching bases. The CDR3 has 13 residues. V lost 3 bases and J lost 5, with 9 bases in between. Germline CDR1 is LGHDT and CDR2 is YNNKEL (reference sequence). CDR3: CASSHRGKDTQYF. CDR3 bases: TGTGCCAGCAGCCATCGAGGGAAAGATACGCAGTATTTT.

This chain connects TRBV7-9 to TRBJ2-3; 10 bases are a match to TRBD2. With 5 bases clipped from V and 6 bases from J, the junction kept 8 bases outside the gene matches. Germline V CDR1 and CDR2: SEHNR, FQNEAQ (reference sequence). The CDR3 contains 15 residues. CDR3 DNA sequence: TGTGCCAGCAGCCAGAAGCGGGGGGGTATGGATACGCAGTATTTT. Residues: CASSQKRGGMDTQYF.

The chain uses TRBV19 and TRBJ2-1, with D perhaps TRBD1 (6 bases). Germline CDR1 and CDR2: LNHDA and SQIVND (reference sequence). The CDR3 loop spans 16 amino acids. V lost 3 bases and J lost 9, with 21 bases in between. In nucleotides, the CDR3 is TGTGCCAGTAGTATCCCCCAAGGACAGTCCCTAGGTGAGCAGTTCTTC. Its protein is CASSIPQGQSLGEQFF.

In this sample, this clone turned up once. This chain links TRBV4-1 with TRBJ1-2; 7 bases fit TRBD1. Looked up from germline, CDR1 is MGHRA and CDR2 is YSYEKL. The CDR3 is 15 amino acids. J was trimmed by 5 bases and V by 4 bases; bases with no gene match: 10. The CDR3 reads CASSRPQGNVYGYTF. The DNA of the CDR3 is TGCGCCAGCAGCCGACCACAGGGGAATGTGTATGGCTACACCTTC.

The rearrangement links TRBV7-9 to TRBJ2-7, with TRBD1 matching 9 bases. The CDR3 spans 13 residues. Germline lookup yields CDR1 SEHNR and CDR2 FQNEAQ (reference sequence). The V segment lost 10 bases and the J segment 3 bases; nucleotides outside the gene matches: 7. The CDR3 DNA sequence: TGTGCCACCTCAACAGGGGGCAGCTACGAGCAGTACTTC. Its protein product is CATSTGGSYEQYF.

The chain employs TRBV28 and TRBJ1-1; TRBD1 is a possible D gene (6 bases). Trimming took 3 bases from V and 7 from J, leaving 15 bases between them. In germline, CDR1 is MDHEN, CDR2 SYDVKM. The CDR3 is 14 residues long. The CDR3 region has the DNA TGTGCCAGCAGTTTTTTAGCGGGGGCGGGTGAAGCTTTCTTT. Residues: CASSFLAGAGEAFF. Full variable domain (rest looked up from reference TRBV28 and TRBJ1-1): DVKVTQSSRYLVKRTGEKVFLECVQDMDHENMFWYRQDPGLGLRLIYFSYDVKMKEKGDIPEGYSVSREKKERFSLILESASTNQTSMYLCASSFLAGAGEAFFGQGTRLTVV.

CDR3 sequence: CAISEGGQPQHF. In DNA, the CDR3 is TGTGCCATCTCCGAGGGTGGTCAGCCCCAGCATTTT. The rearrangement joins TRBV10-3 to TRBJ1-5; D is unresolved. The CDR3 loop spans 12 amino acids. The V gene lost 8 bases and the J gene lost 6 bases, with 11 bases spanning the gap. Germline V gene lookup returns CDR1 ENHRY and CDR2 SYGVKD.

This rearrangement joins TRBV13 to TRBJ2-1, with 11 bases identical to TRBD2. The V gene's germline CDR1 is PRHDT and CDR2 FYEKMQ (reference sequence). Trimming removed 8 bases from V and 7 bases from J; junction bases left unmatched: 7. CDR3 length: 14 residues. CDR3 sequence reads: CASGNSGGVNEQFF. The CDR3 DNA is TGTGCCAGCGGGAATAGCGGGGGGGTAAATGAGCAGTTCTTC.

The genes are TRBV2 and TRBJ1-3, with D perhaps matching TRBD1 (6 bases). The germline gives CDR1 SNHLY, CDR2 FYNNEI. Trimming stripped 2 bases from V and 0 bases from J, with 14 bases between. The CDR3 sequence is 17 residues long. The CDR3 DNA reads as TGTGCCAGCAGTGAATTCAGAAGGGGGGGCTCTGGAAACACCATATATTTT. Translated, it gives CASSEFRRGGSGNTIYF.

This rearrangement joins TRBV4-1 to TRBJ2-1, with D unclear. The CDR3 is 15 residues long. V lost 1 base to trimming and J lost 0 bases, with 7 bases between them. The germline V gene has CDR1 MGHRA and CDR2 YSYEKL. CDR3 sequence: CASSQAESSYNEQFF. CDR3 in DNA: TGCGCCAGCAGCCAAGCCGAGAGCTCCTACAATGAGCAGTTCTTC.

The rearrangement uses TRBV7-3 and TRBJ2-5; tentative D call: TRBD2 (6 bases). The CDR3 is 15 amino acids. CDR1 SGHTA and CDR2 FQGTGA come from the germline V gene. V lost 5 bases and J 1 base, leaving 14 bases between the germline ends. CDR3 sequence: CASSQTTGGQETQYF. CDR3 DNA sequence: TGTGCCAGCAGCCAAACAACCGGGGGCCAAGAGACCCAGTACTTC.

V usage is TRBV4-1 and J usage is TRBJ2-7; the match to TRBD1 covers 8 bases. This CDR3 has 15 amino acids. After removal of 0 bases from V and 3 bases from J, the junction contained 4 bases not matched to a gene. Germline CDR1 MGHRA, CDR2 YSYEKL. The CDR3 nucleotides are TGCGCCAGCAGCCAAGATACCGGGACAGGCTACGAGCAGTACTTC. This translates into CASSQDTGTGYEQYF.

V is TRBV2 and J is TRBJ1-2; 7 bases are a match to TRBD1. The CDR3 is 16 amino acids. The junction had 11 bases not matched to a gene; V was cut back by 0 bases and J by 7 bases. The germline CDR1 and CDR2 sequences are SNHLY and FYNNEI. Here the CDR3 reads CASSEAAMSRGSGYTF. CDR3 DNA sequence: TGTGCCAGCAGTGAAGCGGCGATGTCCAGGGGGTCTGGCTACACCTTC.